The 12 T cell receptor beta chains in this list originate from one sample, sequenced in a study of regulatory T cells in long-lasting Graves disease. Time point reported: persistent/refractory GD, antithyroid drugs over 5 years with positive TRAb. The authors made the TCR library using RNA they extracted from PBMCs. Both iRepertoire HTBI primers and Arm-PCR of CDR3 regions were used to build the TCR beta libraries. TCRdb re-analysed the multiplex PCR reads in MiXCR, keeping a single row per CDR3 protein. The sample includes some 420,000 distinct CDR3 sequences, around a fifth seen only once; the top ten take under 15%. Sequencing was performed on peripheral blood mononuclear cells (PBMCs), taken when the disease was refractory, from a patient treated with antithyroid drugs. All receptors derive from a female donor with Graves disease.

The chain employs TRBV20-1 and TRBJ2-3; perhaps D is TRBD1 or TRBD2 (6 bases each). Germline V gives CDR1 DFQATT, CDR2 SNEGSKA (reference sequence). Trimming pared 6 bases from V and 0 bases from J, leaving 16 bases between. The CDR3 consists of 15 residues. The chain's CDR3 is CSAQRRGASTDTQYF. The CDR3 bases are TGCAGTGCCCAACGGAGGGGGGCTAGCACAGATACGCAGTATTTT.

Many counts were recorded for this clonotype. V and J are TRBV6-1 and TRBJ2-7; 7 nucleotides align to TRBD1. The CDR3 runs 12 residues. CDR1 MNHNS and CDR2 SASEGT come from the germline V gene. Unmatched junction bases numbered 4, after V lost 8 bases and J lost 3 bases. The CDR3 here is CASGTVVYEQYF. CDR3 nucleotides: TGTGCCAGCGGGACAGTCGTCTACGAGCAGTACTTC.

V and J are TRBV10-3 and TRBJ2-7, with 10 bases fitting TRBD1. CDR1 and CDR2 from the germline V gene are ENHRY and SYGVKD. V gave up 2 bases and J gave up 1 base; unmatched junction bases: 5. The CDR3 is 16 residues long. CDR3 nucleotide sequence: TGTGCCATCAGTGAGACCCGGACAGGGGGTTCCTACGAGCAGTACTTC. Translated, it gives CAISETRTGGSYEQYF.

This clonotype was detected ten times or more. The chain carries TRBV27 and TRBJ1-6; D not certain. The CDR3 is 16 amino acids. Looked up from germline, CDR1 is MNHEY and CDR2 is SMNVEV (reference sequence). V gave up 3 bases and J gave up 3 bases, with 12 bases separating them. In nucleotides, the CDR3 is TGTGCCAGCAGTTTCCTGGGTAGCGGCTATAATTCACCCCTCCACTTT. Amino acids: CASSFLGSGYNSPLHF.

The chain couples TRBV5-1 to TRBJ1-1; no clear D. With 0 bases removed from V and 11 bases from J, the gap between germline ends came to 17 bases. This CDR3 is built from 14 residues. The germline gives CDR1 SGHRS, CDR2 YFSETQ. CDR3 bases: TGCGCCAGCAGCTTGGAATCCGTGGGTGCCCAGGCTTTCTTT. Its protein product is CASSLESVGAQAFF. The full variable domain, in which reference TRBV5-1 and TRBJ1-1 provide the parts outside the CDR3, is KAGVTQTPRYLIKTRGQQVTLSCSPISGHRSVSWYQQTPGQGLQFLFEYFSETQRNKGNFPGRFSGRQFSNSRSEMNVSTLELGDSALYLCASSLESVGAQAFFGQGTRLTVV.

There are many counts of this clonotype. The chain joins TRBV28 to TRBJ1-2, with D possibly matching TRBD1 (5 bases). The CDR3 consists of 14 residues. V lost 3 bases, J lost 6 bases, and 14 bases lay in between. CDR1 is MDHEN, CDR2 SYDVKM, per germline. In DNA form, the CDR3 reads TGTGCCAGCAGTTTCCCCTTCCAGGGACATGGCTACACCTTC. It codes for CASSFPFQGHGYTF.

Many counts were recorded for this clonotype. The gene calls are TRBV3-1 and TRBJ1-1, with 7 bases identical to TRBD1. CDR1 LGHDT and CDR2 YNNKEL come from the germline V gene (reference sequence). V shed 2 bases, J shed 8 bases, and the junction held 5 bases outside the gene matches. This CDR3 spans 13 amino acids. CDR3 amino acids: CASSQFGTAEAFF. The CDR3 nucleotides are TGTGCCAGCAGCCAATTCGGGACAGCCGAAGCTTTCTTT.

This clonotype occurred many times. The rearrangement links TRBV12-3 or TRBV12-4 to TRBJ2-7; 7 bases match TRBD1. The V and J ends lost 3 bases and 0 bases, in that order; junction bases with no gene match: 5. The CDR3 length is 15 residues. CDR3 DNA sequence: TGTGCCAGCAGTTTTGGGACAGACAGCTCCTACGAGCAGTACTTC. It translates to CASSFGTDSSYEQYF.

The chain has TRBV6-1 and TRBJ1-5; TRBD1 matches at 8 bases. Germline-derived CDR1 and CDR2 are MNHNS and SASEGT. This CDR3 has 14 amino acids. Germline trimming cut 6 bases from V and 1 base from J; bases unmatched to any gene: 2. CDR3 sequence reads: CASRGQESNQPQHF. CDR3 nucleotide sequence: TGTGCCAGCAGGGGACAGGAGAGCAATCAGCCCCAGCATTTT.

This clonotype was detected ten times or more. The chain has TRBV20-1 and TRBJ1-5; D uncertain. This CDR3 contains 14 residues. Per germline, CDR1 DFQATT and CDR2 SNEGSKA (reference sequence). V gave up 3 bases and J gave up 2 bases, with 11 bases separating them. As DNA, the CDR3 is TGCAGTGCTAGTCCCCCAACGGGCAATCAGCCCCAGCATTTT. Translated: CSASPPTGNQPQHF.

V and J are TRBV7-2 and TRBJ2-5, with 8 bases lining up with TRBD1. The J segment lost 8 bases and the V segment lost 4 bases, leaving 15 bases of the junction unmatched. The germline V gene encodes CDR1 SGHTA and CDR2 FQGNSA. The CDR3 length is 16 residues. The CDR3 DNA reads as TGTGCCAGCAGCTCGACCCCCGGGACAGGCGAGACAACCCAGTACTTC. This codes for CASSSTPGTGETTQYF.

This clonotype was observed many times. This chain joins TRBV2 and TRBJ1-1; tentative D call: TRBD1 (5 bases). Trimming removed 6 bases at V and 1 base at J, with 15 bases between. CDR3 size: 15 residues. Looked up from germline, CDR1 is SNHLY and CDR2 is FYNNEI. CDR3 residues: CASRLTGTANTEAFF. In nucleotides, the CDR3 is TGTGCCAGCAGGCTTACCGGGACTGCGAACACTGAAGCTTTCTTT.